Following are 31 T cell receptor beta chains from one sample sequenced in a study of blood T cell repertoires in COVID-19. Only in-frame clones appear in the TCRdb table, and some are missing; sequencing was by immunoSEQ multiplex PCR. The sample holds approximately 210,000 clones, 70% to 90% seen once. Sequenced material: peripheral blood. Source of these receptors: a man aged 25 to 40 who had recovered from COVID-19.

The V gene is TRBV10-3, the J gene TRBJ1-2; TRBD1 matches at 8 bases. The CDR3 extends over 12 amino acids. V lost 5 bases, J lost 7 bases, and 3 bases stayed unmatched. From germline, CDR1 is ENHRY and CDR2 SYGVKD. The CDR3 is CAISSTGVGYTF. The CDR3 DNA follows: TGTGCCATCAGTTCGACAGGGGTTGGCTACACCTTC.

The chain is built from TRBV30 and TRBJ1-4; a weak D match, TRBD1 (5 bases). CDR3 size: 15 residues. Between the trimmed V and J ends, which lost 2 bases and 10 bases, there was a span of 20 bases. Germline-derived CDR1 and CDR2 are GTSNPN and SVGIG (reference sequence). The CDR3 loop is CAWSPLDMGGRKLFF. The CDR3 DNA is TGTGCCTGGAGTCCCCTGGACATGGGAGGCAGAAAACTGTTTTTT.

V is TRBV2 and J is TRBJ2-3; 9 bases match TRBD1. Looked up from germline, CDR1 is SNHLY and CDR2 is FYNNEI. The trim removed 10 bases at V and 6 bases at J, leaving 11 bases unmatched. This CDR3 is built from 14 residues. The CDR3: CATSDRGGSDTQYF. CDR3 nucleotides: TGTGCCACCTCAGACAGGGGGGGATCGGATACGCAGTATTTT. Full variable domain (rest looked up from reference TRBV2 and TRBJ2-3): EPEVTQTPSHQVTQMGQEVILRCVPISNHLYFYWYRQILGQKVEFLVSFYNNEISEKSEIFDDQFSVERPDGSNFTLKIRSTKLEDSAMYFCATSDRGGSDTQYFGPGTRLTVL.

The rearrangement joins TRBV11-2 to TRBJ2-7; 9 bases match TRBD2. V trimming: 7 bases; J trimming: 2 bases; junction bases outside the gene matches: 9. Germline V gene data show CDR1 as SGHAT and CDR2 as FQNNGV. The CDR3 is made up of 15 amino acids. CDR3 sequence reads: CASIHAGGGTYEQYF. Here the CDR3 DNA reads TGTGCCAGCATCCACGCGGGAGGGGGGACCTACGAGCAGTACTTC.

V gene TRBV11-3 combines with J gene TRBJ2-3, with D possibly matching TRBD1 (5 bases). The germline V gene has CDR1 SGHNT and CDR2 YENEEA. Trimming took off 3 bases at V and 0 bases at J, with 16 bases between the two ends. This CDR3 comprises 17 residues. In DNA form, the CDR3 reads TGTGCCAGCAGCTTGCTTGGGGCGTCCCTGAGCACAGATACGCAGTATTTT. Amino acids: CASSLLGASLSTDTQYF.

The rearrangement uses TRBV6-2 or TRBV6-3 and TRBJ1-2; 7 nucleotides match TRBD1. J lost 6 bases, V lost 6 bases, and 25 bases had no gene match. The CDR3 is 19 residues long. CDR1 is MNHEY, CDR2 SVGEGT, per germline. CDR3 bases: TGTGCCAGCAGCCCTCTTCTCCCCCAGGGGGGTAGTTGGTGGAATGGCTACACCTTC. Translation gives CASSPLLPQGGSWWNGYTF.

J is TRBJ2-2 and V is TRBV27, with unresolved D. Trimming left V 2 bases short and J 5 bases short, with 6 bases between. CDR1 MNHEY and CDR2 SMNVEV come from the germline V gene (reference sequence). CDR3 size: 13 residues. In DNA form, the CDR3 reads TGTGCCAGCAGTTTACGGCGGACCGGGGAGCTGTTTTTT. Its protein product is CASSLRRTGELFF.

In its sample, this clone was seen once. The chain couples TRBV19 to TRBJ1-1; 8 nucleotides agree with TRBD1. The CDR3 runs to 14 residues. J gave up 4 bases and V 5 bases, and 6 bases lay outside the gene matches. Germline V gene sequence: CDR1 LNHDA, CDR2 SQIVND (reference sequence). The CDR3 is CASSAGQGFTEAFF. The DNA for the CDR3 is TGTGCCAGTAGTGCCGGACAGGGATTCACTGAAGCTTTCTTT.

The chain joins TRBV4-3 to TRBJ1-6; D is unclear. CDR1 and CDR2 (germline): LGHNA, YSLEER. This CDR3 comprises 14 residues. Trimming removed 6 bases from V and 5 bases from J, with 11 bases in between. In DNA form, the CDR3 reads TGCGCCAGCAGGTTGCGGGCGGATAATTCACCCCTCCACTTT. Protein sequence: CASRLRADNSPLHF.

V usage is TRBV9 and J usage is TRBJ1-6; 7 bases fit TRBD1. From germline, CDR1 is SGDLS and CDR2 YYNGEE. The junction had 17 bases not matched to a gene; V was cut back by 6 bases and J by 14 bases. The CDR3 runs to 15 residues. The CDR3 sequence: CASNSVPGTVTSLHF. CDR3 DNA sequence: TGTGCCAGCAACTCAGTTCCAGGGACAGTCACCTCCCTCCACTTT.

The chain joins TRBV29-1 to TRBJ1-1; no clear D. V was cut by 8 bases and J by 11 bases, with 18 bases left in between. CDR1 is SQVTM, CDR2 ANQGSEA, per germline. The CDR3 loop spans 11 amino acids. For the CDR3, the DNA is TGCAGCTTAGCGTCCTATACGGGGGCTTTCTTT. Its translation is CSLASYTGAFF.

This clone has just one count. The V and J genes are TRBV12-3 or TRBV12-4 and TRBJ1-3; TRBD1 matches at 7 bases. CDR3 size: 13 residues. After removal of 2 bases from V and 8 bases from J, the junction contained 3 bases not matched to a gene. CDR3: CASSLRQGDTIYF. Written as DNA, the CDR3 is TGTGCCAGCAGTTTAAGGCAGGGGGACACCATATATTTT.

The rearrangement uses TRBV13 and TRBJ2-1; D gene uncertain. The CDR3 runs to 12 residues. CDR1 and CDR2 from the germline V gene are PRHDT and FYEKMQ (reference sequence). Trimming shortened V by 2 bases and J by 10 bases, and 9 bases separated the two germline ends. CDR3 residues: CASSLPQREQFF. The CDR3 DNA sequence: TGTGCCAGCAGCTTACCCCAACGGGAGCAGTTCTTC.

The chain links TRBV10-3 to TRBJ1-2, with D uncertain. The CDR3 consists of 15 residues. Per the germline V gene, CDR1 is ENHRY and CDR2 is SYGVKD. V gave up 3 bases and J gave up 10 bases, with 21 bases separating them. CDR3 residues: CAISDGVSTRMSYTF. The CDR3 coding sequence is TGTGCCATCAGTGATGGAGTCAGCACCCGAATGTCCTACACCTTC.

This clone was observed a handful of times. The chain joins TRBV2 to TRBJ1-5; D call uncertain. CDR1 and CDR2 (germline): SNHLY, FYNNEI. The CDR3 runs to 13 residues. The germline V and J ends were trimmed by 7 bases and 7 bases, with 14 bases remaining between them. The CDR3 loop is CASIYGVGQPQHF. CDR3 DNA: TGTGCCAGCATTTACGGGGTGGGGCAGCCCCAGCATTTT.

The chain has TRBV19 and TRBJ1-5; 9 positions match TRBD1. CDR3 size: 15 residues. V lost 3 bases and J lost 9; bases outside the gene matches: 9. From germline, CDR1 is LNHDA and CDR2 SQIVND (reference sequence). CDR3 loop: CASSIGYRGQGPQHF. The CDR3 coding sequence is TGTGCCAGTAGTATCGGGTACAGGGGACAGGGGCCCCAGCATTTT.

This clone has only a few counts. V is TRBV6-1 and J is TRBJ2-7, with 9 bases matching TRBD1. The V gene end was trimmed by 3 bases and the J gene end by 6 bases; junction bases not matched to a gene: 9. CDR1 is MNHNS, CDR2 SASEGT, per germline. The CDR3 runs to 15 residues. CDR3 loop: CASSEGDREKSEQYF. CDR3 DNA sequence: TGTGCCAGCAGTGAGGGGGACAGGGAAAAATCCGAGCAGTACTTC.

As regards this clone: Other DNA sequences in this specimen translate into the identical CDR3. The chain carries TRBV4-1 and TRBJ1-2; 9 positions agree with TRBD1. J lost 4 bases, V lost 3 bases, and 0 bases had no gene match. CDR1 is MGHRA, CDR2 YSYEKL, per germline. The CDR3 extends over 13 amino acids. The CDR3 coding sequence is TGCGCCAGCAGCCAGGACAGGGGCTATGGCTACACCTTC. It translates to CASSQDRGYGYTF.

The CDR3 bases are TGTGCCAGTAGTGGGGCAGGGCCCCCTATAGATACGCAGTATTTT. It yields the protein CASSGAGPPIDTQYF. The chain employs TRBV19 and TRBJ2-3; D perhaps matches TRBD1 (5 bases). V was cut by 5 bases and J by 5 bases, with 17 bases left in between. The CDR3 totals 15 residues. Germline V lookup: CDR1 LNHDA, CDR2 SQIVND (reference sequence). Variable domain in full (rest from reference TRBV19 and TRBJ2-3): DGGITQSPKYLFRKEGQNVTLSCEQNLNHDAMYWYRQDPGQGLRLIYYSQIVNDFQKGDIAEGYSVSREKKESFPLTVTSAQKNPTAFYLCASSGAGPPIDTQYFGPGTRLTVL.

This clone was observed a single time. V gene TRBV28 combines with J gene TRBJ2-6; D is uncertain. Trimming pared 6 bases from V and 0 bases from J, leaving 9 bases between. Germline assignment: CDR1 MDHEN and CDR2 SYDVKM. The CDR3 spans 15 residues. CDR3 in amino acids: CASRDASSGANVLTF. CDR3 in DNA: TGTGCCAGCAGGGATGCTAGCTCTGGGGCCAACGTCCTGACTTTC.

The chain uses TRBV4-1 and TRBJ2-1, with D perhaps matching TRBD2 (7 bases). Germline V lookup: CDR1 MGHRA, CDR2 YSYEKL. The CDR3 consists of 16 residues. Between the trimmed V and J ends, which lost 0 bases and 3 bases, there was a span of 12 bases. The CDR3 DNA reads TGCGCCAGCAGCCAAGAAGGGGGGGGGTTCTACAATGAGCAGTTCTTC. This translates into CASSQEGGGFYNEQFF.

The chain carries TRBV18 and TRBJ1-1; D gene unclear. The length of the CDR3 is 15 residues. Trimming took off 5 bases at V and 6 bases at J, with 19 bases between the two ends. Looked up from germline, CDR1 is KGHSH and CDR2 is LQKENI. The CDR3 nucleotides read TGTGCCAGCTCAGAGCAGCGGAGCCCCCAACCTGAAGCTTTCTTT. Translation: CASSEQRSPQPEAFF.

This clone showed up just once. This sequence joins TRBV29-1 and TRBJ2-2, with 8 bases fitting TRBD1. Germline CDR1 reads SQVTM; CDR2 reads ANQGSEA. The ends lost 4 bases at V and 4 bases at J; junction bases unmatched: 8. The CDR3 spans 15 residues. The CDR3 nucleotides read TGCAGCGTTGTACCGGGACAGGTCTTCACCGGGGAGCTGTTTTTT. Protein sequence: CSVVPGQVFTGELFF.

The chain combines TRBV11-3 with TRBJ2-1; D gene unclear. The V gene lost 3 bases and the J gene lost 2 bases, with 5 bases spanning the gap. CDR3 length: 13 amino acids. The V gene's germline CDR1 is SGHNT and CDR2 YENEEA. The CDR3 loop is CASSLSAYNEQFF. Here the CDR3 DNA reads TGTGCCAGCAGCTTGTCCGCCTACAATGAGCAGTTCTTC.

The chain uses TRBV7-9 and TRBJ2-7, with 9 bases lining up with TRBD1. After removal of 5 bases from V and 1 base from J, the junction contained 6 bases not matched to a gene. The CDR3 runs to 15 residues. Germline V gene data show CDR1 as SEHNR and CDR2 as FQNEAQ (reference sequence). CDR3 DNA sequence: TGTGCCAGCAGCCATCGACAGGGGGGTTCCTACGAGCAGTACTTC. Amino acids: CASSHRQGGSYEQYF.

The chain uses TRBV10-1 and TRBJ2-1; 15 positions match TRBD2. CDR1 is WNHNN and CDR2 is SYGVQD in the germline V gene (reference sequence). V lost 3 bases and J lost 3; bases outside the gene matches: 3. This CDR3 has 17 amino acids. The CDR3 protein is CASSDQGLAGGYNEQFF. CDR3 in DNA: TGCGCCAGCAGTGATCAGGGACTAGCGGGGGGCTACAATGAGCAGTTCTTC.

This chain connects TRBV19 to TRBJ1-1; 10 positions agree with TRBD1. This CDR3 is built from 15 residues. The V and J ends lost 7 bases and 4 bases, in that order; junction bases with no gene match: 9. Looked up from germline, CDR1 is LNHDA and CDR2 is SQIVND (reference sequence). CDR3 nucleotides: TGTGCCAGTACTACTACGACAGGGGGCGGCACTGAAGCTTTCTTT. Its translation is CASTTTTGGGTEAFF.

The chain carries TRBV19 and TRBJ2-7; 9 bases map to TRBD1. This CDR3 has 15 amino acids. V was clipped by 5 bases and J by 2 bases; unmatched bases: 7. Germline CDR1 and CDR2: LNHDA and SQIVND (reference sequence). CDR3 nucleotide sequence: TGTGCCAGTAGTCTGGGACAGGGTTGGACCTACGAGCAGTACTTC. Protein: CASSLGQGWTYEQYF.

The gene calls are TRBV24-1 and TRBJ1-1; 9 bases match TRBD1. Germline V gene data show CDR1 as KGHDR and CDR2 as SFDVKD. The CDR3 length is 18 residues. The trim removed 1 base at V and 2 bases at J, leaving 10 bases unmatched. This CDR3 reads CATSDFLIRDRVNTEAFF. As DNA, the CDR3 is TGTGCCACCAGTGATTTTCTAATCCGGGACAGGGTTAACACTGAAGCTTTCTTT.

The rearrangement links TRBV5-1 to TRBJ2-1, with D perhaps matching TRBD1 (6 bases). CDR3 size: 16 residues. The V and J ends lost 0 bases and 1 base respectively, with 11 bases between them. Germline V gene data show CDR1 as SGHRS and CDR2 as YFSETQ. CDR3 region: CASSLAWGQSYNEQFF. CDR3 nucleotides: TGCGCCAGCAGCTTGGCCTGGGGGCAATCCTACAATGAGCAGTTCTTC.

The CDR3 reads CATQRGSSTDTQYF. CDR3 nucleotide sequence: TGTGCCACCCAGCGGGGGTCGAGCACAGATACGCAGTATTTT. The chain employs TRBV2 and TRBJ2-3; 8 nucleotides agree with TRBD2. After removal of 10 bases from V and 0 bases from J, the junction contained 6 bases not matched to a gene. This CDR3 comprises 14 residues. Germline V gene data show CDR1 as SNHLY and CDR2 as FYNNEI.